The 30 T cell receptor beta chains below come from one sample, sequenced in a study of cytomegalovirus exposure and HLA in healthy donors (TCRdb year 2017). The library was produced with the immunoSEQ multiplex PCR assay. The multiplex PCR relied on a mix of 60 forward primers for TCR Vbeta segments and 13 reverse primers for TCR Jbeta segments. Sourced from immuneACCESS, this table was stored by TCRdb with only in-frame sequences that have V and J called. A share of the clones is absent; for the studies checked, an unresolved V gene accounts for under half, and the remainder has no known explanation. The sample contains 100,000 or so clones, about 70% of them found a single time. Approximately 12% of the sample belongs to the ten largest clones. The sample taken for sequencing was PBMCs. The source is a woman between 40 and 50 years old in good health and CMV-seropositive.

V is TRBV4-1 and J is TRBJ2-5, with a possible D match to TRBD2 (6 bases). Germline CDR1 MGHRA, CDR2 YSYEKL. This CDR3 region has 14 residues. The ends were cut back, 1 base at V and 5 bases at J, with 11 bases in the middle. The CDR3 loop reads CASSQGTSGETQYF. The CDR3 DNA is TGCGCCAGCAGCCAAGGGACAAGCGGGGAGACCCAGTACTTC.

The rearrangement uses TRBV2 and TRBJ2-1; 9 bases line up with TRBD1. CDR1 SNHLY and CDR2 FYNNEI come from the germline V gene. This CDR3 is built from 16 residues. The V gene end was trimmed by 6 bases and the J gene end by 4 bases; junction bases not matched to a gene: 10. As DNA, the CDR3 is TGTGCCAGCAGAGAGACTCCGGGACAGGGATACAATGAGCAGTTCTTC. Amino acids: CASRETPGQGYNEQFF.

This chain joins TRBV15 and TRBJ2-7; no definite D call. V lost 0 bases and J lost 2, with 5 bases in between. The CDR3 has 13 amino acids. CDR1 is LNHNV and CDR2 is YYDKDF in the germline V gene (reference sequence). This chain's CDR3 is CATSRDTTYEQYF. As DNA, the CDR3 is TGTGCCACCAGCAGAGATACAACCTACGAGCAGTACTTC.

This clone turned up a few times. The J gene is TRBJ1-2, the V gene TRBV6-5, with D uncertain. V lost 0 bases and J lost 4, with 9 bases in between. The CDR3 runs to 14 residues. Per germline, CDR1 MNHEY and CDR2 SVGAGI. The CDR3 DNA reads TGTGCCAGCAGTTACTCGGCCGCTCGCTATGGCTACACCTTC. As protein: CASSYSAARYGYTF.

This sequence joins TRBV28 and TRBJ1-4, with 8 bases that match TRBD1. The CDR3 has 13 residues. The germline V gene encodes CDR1 MDHEN and CDR2 SYDVKM. The V segment lost 7 bases and the J segment 8 bases; nucleotides outside the gene matches: 6. The CDR3: CASMGQETEKLFF. The CDR3 nucleotides are TGTGCCAGCATGGGACAGGAGACGGAAAAACTGTTTTTT.

This chain connects TRBV4-1 to TRBJ2-1; 11 bases agree with TRBD2. The CDR3 totals 16 residues. CDR1 and CDR2 from the germline V gene are MGHRA and YSYEKL. The J segment lost 0 bases and the V segment lost 6 bases, leaving 4 bases of the junction unmatched. CDR3 protein: CASSRGLAVSYNEQFF. The CDR3, as DNA: TGCGCCAGCAGTCGGGGACTAGCGGTCTCCTACAATGAGCAGTTCTTC.

The chain recombines TRBV6-6 with TRBJ2-7, with TRBD2 matching over 8 bases. V lost 8 bases, J lost 6 bases, and 12 bases stayed unmatched. Germline values: CDR1 MNHNY, CDR2 SVGAGI (reference sequence). The CDR3 extends over 14 amino acids. CDR3 protein: CASGGGIGAGEQYF. In DNA form, the CDR3 reads TGTGCCAGCGGCGGGGGGATAGGGGCGGGCGAGCAGTACTTC.

Here the CDR3 DNA reads TGTGCCAGCAGAAAGAGTACCCGGAATGAAAAACTGTTTTTT. This sequence encodes CASRKSTRNEKLFF. The rearrangement uses TRBV7-9 and TRBJ1-4; no reliable D call. V lost 6 bases to trimming and J lost 5 bases, with 13 bases between them. Germline V gene sequence: CDR1 SEHNR, CDR2 FQNEAQ (reference sequence). The CDR3 loop spans 14 amino acids.

The rearrangement uses TRBV6-6 and TRBJ1-5, with 8 bases identical to TRBD1. CDR3 length: 15 residues. The trim removed 5 bases at V and 5 bases at J, leaving 8 bases unmatched. Germline lookup yields CDR1 MNHNY and CDR2 SVGAGI (reference sequence). The CDR3 here is CASSTGQGWDQPQHF. DNA for the CDR3: TGTGCCAGCAGTACCGGACAGGGATGGGATCAGCCCCAGCATTTT.

V is TRBV6-5 and J is TRBJ1-2; D gene uncertain. V lost 6 bases and J 2 bases, leaving 4 bases between the germline ends. The germline CDR1 and CDR2 sequences are MNHEY and SVGAGI. The CDR3 has 11 residues. CDR3 protein: CASRQNYGYTF. The CDR3 nucleotides read TGTGCCAGCAGACAAAACTATGGCTACACCTTC.

V and J are TRBV6-1 and TRBJ2-7; 7 nucleotides line up with TRBD1. Germline CDR1 and CDR2: MNHNS and SASEGT. The CDR3 sequence is 14 residues long. With V trimmed by 7 bases and J by 3 bases, 9 bases remained unmatched. CDR3 bases: TGTGCCAGCAAGGCCGGGACAGTAAACTACGAGCAGTACTTC. Its translation: CASKAGTVNYEQYF.

This clone was seen a handful of times. The chain carries TRBV4-1 and TRBJ2-7, with D maybe TRBD2 (6 bases). Trimming stripped 4 bases from V and 1 base from J, with 14 bases between. Germline CDR1 MGHRA, CDR2 YSYEKL. The CDR3 has 15 residues. The CDR3 bases are TGCGCCAGCAGCCCTACCACCGGGACTTCCTACGAGCAGTACTTC. Residues: CASSPTTGTSYEQYF.

The chain has TRBV4-1 and TRBJ2-2; 12 positions agree with TRBD1. The CDR3 has 18 residues. Germline CDR1 reads MGHRA; CDR2 reads YSYEKL. V lost 1 base, J lost 6 bases, and 9 bases stayed unmatched. CDR3 amino acids: CASSQAARWDRGPGELFF. For the CDR3, the DNA is TGCGCCAGCAGCCAAGCTGCCCGATGGGACAGGGGGCCCGGGGAGCTGTTTTTT.

This rearrangement joins TRBV30 to TRBJ2-5; 11 bases are shared with TRBD2. V dropped 0 bases and J dropped 5; count of bases not matched to a gene: 2. The germline V gene has CDR1 GTSNPN and CDR2 SVGIG (reference sequence). The CDR3 runs 14 residues. The CDR3: CAWSVLAGVETQYF. In nucleotides, the CDR3 is TGTGCCTGGAGTGTACTAGCGGGGGTGGAGACCCAGTACTTC. The variable domain in full, with the rest retrieved from reference TRBV30 and TRBJ2-5, is SQTIHQWPATLVQPVGSPLSLECTVEGTSNPNLYWYRQAAGRGLQLLFYSVGIGQISSEVPQNLSASRPQDRQFILSSKKLLLSDSGFYLCAWSVLAGVETQYFGPGTRLLVL.

As for this clone: Different DNA sequences within this sample yield the same CDR3. As DNA, the CDR3 is TGTGCCAGCAGTTACGGTACAGCTAACTATGGCTACACCTTC. It codes for CASSYGTANYGYTF. The chain is built from TRBV6-6 and TRBJ1-2; D unresolved. CDR3 length equals 14 residues. The germline V gene has CDR1 MNHNY and CDR2 SVGAGI (reference sequence). Trimming removed 2 bases at V and 0 bases at J, with 7 bases between.

V is TRBV11-2 and J is TRBJ2-3; TRBD2 matches at 9 bases. This CDR3 region has 17 residues. Germline V CDR1 and CDR2: SGHAT, FQNNGV. J was trimmed by 6 bases and V by 1 base; bases with no gene match: 11. CDR3 sequence: CASSLGGGGASWDTQYF. CDR3 sequence (DNA): TGTGCCAGCAGCTTAGGTGGCGGGGGGGCTTCGTGGGATACGCAGTATTTT. The full variable domain, with the rest looked up from reference TRBV11-2 and TRBJ2-3, is EAGVAQSPRYKIIEKRQSVAFWCNPISGHATLYWYQQILGQGPKLLIQFQNNGVVDDSQLPKDRFSAERLKGVDSTLKIQPAKLEDSAVYLCASSLGGGGASWDTQYFGPGTRLTVL.

V and J are TRBV5-4 and TRBJ1-2; 9 nucleotides line up with TRBD1. CDR1 and CDR2 from the germline V gene are SGHNT and YYREEE (reference sequence). This CDR3 is built from 14 residues. The trim removed 4 bases at V and 5 bases at J, leaving 6 bases unmatched. The CDR3 DNA reads as TGTGCCAGCAGCCCCCGGGACAGGGTGTATGGCTACACCTTC. Translated, it gives CASSPRDRVYGYTF.

There are a few counts of this clone. The chain is built from TRBV19 and TRBJ1-2; possibly TRBD1 for D (5 bases). V was clipped by 6 bases and J by 4 bases, with 18 bases between them. Per germline, CDR1 LNHDA and CDR2 SQIVND (reference sequence). The CDR3 consists of 15 residues. In DNA, the CDR3 is TGTGCCAGTAGGAATACAGGATCCCCTAGCTATGGCTACACCTTC. As protein: CASRNTGSPSYGYTF. The full variable domain, with the rest looked up from reference TRBV19 and TRBJ1-2, is DGGITQSPKYLFRKEGQNVTLSCEQNLNHDAMYWYRQDPGQGLRLIYYSQIVNDFQKGDIAEGYSVSREKKESFPLTVTSAQKNPTAFYLCASRNTGSPSYGYTFGSGTRLTVV.

The chain links TRBV6-6 to TRBJ2-2, with a tentative D call TRBD2 (6 bases). Germline V lookup: CDR1 MNHNY, CDR2 SVGAGI (reference sequence). This CDR3 comprises 15 residues. V gave up 8 bases and J gave up 6 bases, with 19 bases separating them. CDR3 loop: CASFWGPTGAGELFF. In nucleotides, the CDR3 is TGTGCCAGCTTTTGGGGCCCTACGGGGGCCGGGGAGCTGTTTTTT.

V gene TRBV6-5 combines with J gene TRBJ1-2; no clear D. The V end was cut by 4 bases, the J end by 6 bases, with 15 bases between. Germline V gene sequence: CDR1 MNHEY, CDR2 SVGAGI. The CDR3 is 14 residues long. The DNA of the CDR3 is TGTGCCAGCAGTTTTAAGGGAAGGGAGGATGGCTACACCTTC. It codes for CASSFKGREDGYTF.

The rearrangement links TRBV6-1 to TRBJ1-6, with D perhaps TRBD1 (5 bases). Looked up from germline, CDR1 is MNHNS and CDR2 is SASEGT. The CDR3 has 15 residues. V lost 5 bases, J lost 8 bases, and 16 bases lay in between. CDR3 amino acids: CASSPRARGDSPLHF. As DNA, the CDR3 is TGTGCCAGCAGTCCCAGGGCCCGTGGGGATTCACCCCTCCACTTT.

The chain recombines TRBV13 with TRBJ2-4; TRBD1 agrees at 11 bases. The CDR3 runs 20 residues. Per the germline V gene, CDR1 is PRHDT and CDR2 is FYEKMQ (reference sequence). Trimming at V came to 5 bases and at J to 0 bases, leaving 15 bases not matched to a gene. This CDR3 reads CASSPRTGQGGLLAKNIQYF. CDR3 coding DNA: TGTGCCAGCAGCCCCAGGACGGGACAGGGGGGCTTGTTAGCCAAAAACATTCAGTACTTC.

There are a few counts of this clone. The J gene is TRBJ1-5, the V gene TRBV2; no firm D call. Deletions cut 4 bases from V and 1 base from J, with 8 bases between. The germline CDR1 and CDR2 sequences are SNHLY and FYNNEI. The CDR3 runs 14 residues. CDR3 coding DNA: TGTGCCAGCAGTGGATCGACAAGCAATCAGCCCCAGCATTTT. Translation gives CASSGSTSNQPQHF.

The chain joins TRBV6-6 to TRBJ2-7, with TRBD1 matching 11 bases. In germline, CDR1 is MNHNY, CDR2 SVGAGI (reference sequence). The CDR3 has 12 amino acids. Trimming removed 9 bases from V and 3 bases from J; junction bases left unmatched: 1. The CDR3, as DNA: TGTGCCAGTGGGACAGGGGGCTACGAGCAGTACTTC. Translating it yields CASGTGGYEQYF.

The chain has TRBV10-3 and TRBJ1-1; 8 bases line up with TRBD1. Trimming at V came to 0 bases and at J to 5 bases, leaving 5 bases not matched to a gene. The germline V gene has CDR1 ENHRY and CDR2 SYGVKD. This CDR3 is built from 15 residues. In DNA form, the CDR3 reads TGTGCCATCAGTGAGTCGGCGACAGGGGTTACTGAAGCTTTCTTT. Translating it yields CAISESATGVTEAFF.

J is TRBJ1-3 and V is TRBV14; D is possibly TRBD1 (6 bases). V lost 4 bases to trimming and J lost 3 bases, with 13 bases between them. The CDR3 loop spans 15 amino acids. Germline lookup yields CDR1 SGHDN and CDR2 FVKESK. For the CDR3, the DNA is TGTGCCAGCAGCCCCCCGGGACAAGTTGGAAACACCATATATTTT. The encoded protein is CASSPPGQVGNTIYF.

This sequence joins TRBV5-1 and TRBJ1-4; D uncertain. CDR1 is SGHRS, CDR2 YFSETQ, per germline. V lost 0 bases and J lost 8, with 11 bases in between. The CDR3 totals 14 residues. The CDR3 loop is CASSLDAEEEKLFF. DNA for the CDR3: TGCGCCAGCAGCTTGGACGCAGAGGAAGAAAAACTGTTTTTT.

The chain carries TRBV18 and TRBJ1-2; D is perhaps TRBD1 (6 bases). With 3 bases removed from V and 1 base from J, the gap between germline ends came to 18 bases. The germline V gene has CDR1 KGHSH and CDR2 LQKENI. The length of the CDR3 is 17 residues. DNA for the CDR3: TGTGCCAGCTCACCGCAAAACAACAGGGCTTATAACTATGGCTACACCTTC. Encoded protein: CASSPQNNRAYNYGYTF.

This chain links TRBV6-5 with TRBJ2-3, with a possible D match to TRBD1 (6 bases). The CDR3 length is 11 residues. Trimming pared 7 bases from V and 7 bases from J, leaving 9 bases between. CDR1 MNHEY and CDR2 SVGAGI come from the germline V gene. Here the CDR3 reads CASTRGNTQYF. CDR3 nucleotide sequence: TGTGCCAGCACGAGGGGGAATACGCAGTATTTT.

A single count supports this clone. The chain employs TRBV27 and TRBJ1-5, with D possibly TRBD1 on 6 matching bases. The V end was cut by 5 bases, the J end by 7 bases, with 15 bases between. Per germline, CDR1 MNHEY and CDR2 SMNVEV (reference sequence). CDR3 size: 14 residues. Here the CDR3 DNA reads TGTGCCAGCAGTCCCCAACAGGGCCCCCAGCCCCAGCATTTT. Protein product: CASSPQQGPQPQHF.